This T cell receptor (beta chain) comes out of a study of blood T cell repertoires in COVID-19. Per the original data handling: Counts of nucleated cells, estimated from reference gene primer amplification, were obtained. This table comes from immunoSEQ multiplex PCR, and its TCRdb copy is limited to in-frame clones, with some not included. D and trimming were read from the DNA, whereas the V and J calls and clone size are those reported in that table. The sample has 360,000 or so clones; 87% are singletons. Participants were aged roughly 18 to 90 years, lived in around 22 US areas, and enrolled virtually. Participant reports of clinical history set cohort assignment. This CDR3 is 13 amino acids long. Trimming cost V 4 bases and J 2 bases, with 8 bases left between them. Per germline, CDR1 LNHDA and CDR2 SQIVND (reference sequence).

This clonotype originated in a woman aged 30 to 39 who had recovered from COVID-19. The sample comprised PBMCs or T cells enriched from blood (not recorded which). The chain recombines TRBV19 with TRBJ1-2; a possible D gene is TRBD1 (5 bases). CDR3 sequence reads: CASSSGDNYGYTF. The CDR3 region has the DNA TGTGCCAGTAGTAGCGGGGACAACTATGGCTACACCTTC.